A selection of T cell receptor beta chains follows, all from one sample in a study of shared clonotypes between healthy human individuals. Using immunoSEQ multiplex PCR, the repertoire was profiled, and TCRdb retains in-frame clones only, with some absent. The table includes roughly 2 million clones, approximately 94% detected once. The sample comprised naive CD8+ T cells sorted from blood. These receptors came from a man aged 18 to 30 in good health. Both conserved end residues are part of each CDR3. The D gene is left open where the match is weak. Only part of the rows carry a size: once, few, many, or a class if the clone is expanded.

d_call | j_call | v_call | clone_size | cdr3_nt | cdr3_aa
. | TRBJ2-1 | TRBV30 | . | TGTGCCTGGAGAGTCTTACGGTACAATGAGCAGTTCTTC | CAWRVLRYNEQFF
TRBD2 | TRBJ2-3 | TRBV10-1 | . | TGCGCCAGCGGGGGGACTAGCGGCCTTTTTGATACGCAGTATTTT | CASGGTSGLFDTQYF
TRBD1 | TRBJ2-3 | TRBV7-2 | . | TGTGCCAGCAGCTTAGTGGACAGGGGAGTGGTCGGGGATACGCAGTATTTT | CASSLVDRGVVGDTQYF
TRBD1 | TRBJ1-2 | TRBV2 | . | TGTGCCAGCGTTTACCGGGACAGCTCCCCCTATGGCTACACCTTC | CASVYRDSSPYGYTF
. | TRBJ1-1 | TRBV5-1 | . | TGCGCCAGCAGCCCACGCGAAACGGACCTGAACACTGAAGCTTTCTTT | CASSPRETDLNTEAFF
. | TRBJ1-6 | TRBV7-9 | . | TGTGCCAGCAGCGTGACGGGAGGGAATTCACCCCTCCACTTT | CASSVTGGNSPLHF
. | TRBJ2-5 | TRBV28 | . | TGTGCCAGCAGGGGGGGAGAGACCCAGTACTTC | CASRGGETQYF
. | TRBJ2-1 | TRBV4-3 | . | TGCGCCAGCAGCCAAGAACACTTTGGCGGAATGTCCTACAATGAGCAGTTCTTC | CASSQEHFGGMSYNEQFF
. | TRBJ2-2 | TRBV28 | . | TGTGCCAGCAGGTACCTAAACACCGGGGAGCTGTTTTTT | CASRYLNTGELFF
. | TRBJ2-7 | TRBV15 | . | TGTGCCACCAGCAGCTCGCTTGAGGGTCGAACGGAGCAGTACTTC | CATSSSLEGRTEQYF
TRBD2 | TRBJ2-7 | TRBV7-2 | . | TGTGCCAGCAGCTTAGAGCGGGAGGGAATCGAGCAGTACTTC | CASSLEREGIEQYF
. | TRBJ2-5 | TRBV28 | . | TGTGCCAGCAGTTTATACCCGGCAGGGGAAGGGACCCAGTACTTC | CASSLYPAGEGTQYF
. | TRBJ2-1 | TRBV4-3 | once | TGCGCCAGCAGCCAAGACTTCCCCGGGCATGAGCAGTTCTTC | CASSQDFPGHEQFF
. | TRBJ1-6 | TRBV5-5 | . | TGTGCCAGCAGCTTTTCACCTCGAAATTCACCCCTCCACTTT | CASSFSPRNSPLHF
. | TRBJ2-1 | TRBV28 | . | TGTGCCTCATCGCGTCGAGGGGGTACTGGTGAGCAGTTCTTC | CASSRRGGTGEQFF
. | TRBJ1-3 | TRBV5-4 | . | TGTGCCAGCAGCCTGGACGGCCACTCTGGAAACACCATATATTTT | CASSLDGHSGNTIYF
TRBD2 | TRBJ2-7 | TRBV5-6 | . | TGTGCCAGCAGCTTGGAGTTTCGGGGGGAAAGCTCCTACGAGCAGTACTTC | CASSLEFRGESSYEQYF
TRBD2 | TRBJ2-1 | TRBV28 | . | TGTGCCAGCAGTCACCTTCCACAGCGGGGGGGCCAGGACCAATTCTTC | CASSHLPQRGGQDQFF
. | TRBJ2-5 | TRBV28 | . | TGTGCCAGCAGTAAACCGGACGGGGGAGAGACCCAGTACTTC | CASSKPDGGETQYF
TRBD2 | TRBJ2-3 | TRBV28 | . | TGTGCCAGCAGTTTGGGAGCGGGGTTTAGCACAGATACGCAGTATTTT | CASSLGAGFSTDTQYF
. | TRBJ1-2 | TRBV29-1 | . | TGCAGCGTTGACGGGCTTATCTATGGCTACACCTTC | CSVDGLIYGYTF
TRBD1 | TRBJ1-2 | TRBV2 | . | TGTGCCAGCAGGGCCTCCGAGGGGGCGCGGGATGGCTACACCTTC | CASRASEGARDGYTF
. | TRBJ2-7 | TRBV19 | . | TGTGCCAGTAGTGAAACAGGGGGACTAGTCTACGAGCAGTACTTC | CASSETGGLVYEQYF
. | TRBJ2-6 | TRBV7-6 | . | TGTGCCAGCAGCTTAGCGCCGGGCTCTGGGGCCAACGTCCTGACTTTC | CASSLAPGSGANVLTF
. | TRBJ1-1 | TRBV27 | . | TGTGCCAGCCGGCTGACAGGGAACACTGAAGCTTTCTTT | CASRLTGNTEAFF
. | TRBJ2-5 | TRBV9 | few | TGTGCCAGCAGCGTAGAGGGGTTAGAAGAGACCCAGTACTTC | CASSVEGLEETQYF
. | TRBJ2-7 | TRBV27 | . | TGTGCCAGCAGTTTAGGCCCCCCTTACGAGCAGTACTTC | CASSLGPPYEQYF
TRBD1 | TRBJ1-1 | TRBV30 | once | TGTGCCTCTGACAGGGGGCCCACAGAAGCTTTCTTT | CASDRGPTEAFF
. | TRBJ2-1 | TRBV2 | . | TGTGCCAGCACCGTAGGACTAAATGAGCAGTTCTTC | CASTVGLNEQFF
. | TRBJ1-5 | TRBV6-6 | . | TGTGCCAGCAGCATCGGGAATCCCCAGCCCCAGCATTTT | CASSIGNPQPQHF
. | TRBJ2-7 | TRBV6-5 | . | TGTGCCAGCAGTATGACGGCGAGCTCCTACGAGCAGTACTTC | CASSMTASSYEQYF
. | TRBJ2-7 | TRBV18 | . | TGTGCCAGCTCCCCTCGGGACAAGTTCTACGAGCAGTACTTC | CASSPRDKFYEQYF
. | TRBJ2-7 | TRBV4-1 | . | TGCGCCAGCAGCCAAGAGGAGGGCAGCTCCTACGAGCAGTACTTC | CASSQEEGSSYEQYF
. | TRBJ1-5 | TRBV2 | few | TGTGCCAGCACAGGTTATAGCAATCAGCCCCAGCATTTT | CASTGYSNQPQHF
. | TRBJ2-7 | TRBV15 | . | TGTGCCACCAGCAGAGACCAAACGGGACACCCATACGAGCAGTACTTC | CATSRDQTGHPYEQYF
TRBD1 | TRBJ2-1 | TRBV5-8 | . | TGTGCCAGCAGCTTGATGGGGACAGGGGGCAATGAGCAGTTCTTC | CASSLMGTGGNEQFF
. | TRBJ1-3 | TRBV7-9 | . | TGTGCCAGCAGCACCTGGGATTGGAACGCGACTGGAAACACCATATATTTT | CASSTWDWNATGNTIYF
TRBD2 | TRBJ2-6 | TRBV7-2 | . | TGTGCCAGCAGCTTAACCGGCGGGAGCTCTGGGGCCAACGTCCTGACTTTC | CASSLTGGSSGANVLTF
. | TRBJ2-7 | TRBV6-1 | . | TGTGCCAGCAGTCAGGGGCGGGAGCAGTACTTC | CASSQGREQYF
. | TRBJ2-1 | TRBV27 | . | TGTGCCAGCAGTTTTGGAGGGTACCACAATGAGCAGTTCTTC | CASSFGGYHNEQFF
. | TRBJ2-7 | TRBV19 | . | TGTGCCACCTCCTGGGCCGATTCCTACGAGCAGTACTTC | CATSWADSYEQYF
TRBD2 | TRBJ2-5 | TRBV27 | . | TGTGCCAGCAGTTTACTCCTAGCGGGGGGTCCGGAGACCCAGTACTTC | CASSLLLAGGPETQYF
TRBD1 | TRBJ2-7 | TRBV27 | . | TGTGCCAGCACCAAGACAGGGTCGCGCCTCGAGCAGTACTTC | CASTKTGSRLEQYF
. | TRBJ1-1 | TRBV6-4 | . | TGTGCCAGCAGTGATCTGGCTGGGACTGAAGCTTTCTTT | CASSDLAGTEAFF
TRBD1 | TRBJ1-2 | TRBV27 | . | TGTGCCAGCAGTCTCCGGGACAGCTATGGCTACACCTTC | CASSLRDSYGYTF
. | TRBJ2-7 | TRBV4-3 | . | TGCGCCAGCAGCCAAGAAGGCGGGATGGAGCAGTACTTC | CASSQEGGMEQYF
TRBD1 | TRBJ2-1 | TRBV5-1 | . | TGCGCCAGCAGCTTGGTACAGGGGGTATACAATGAGCAGTTCTTC | CASSLVQGVYNEQFF
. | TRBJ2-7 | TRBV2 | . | TGTGCCAGCAGGACTAGTTACGAGCAGTACTTC | CASRTSYEQYF
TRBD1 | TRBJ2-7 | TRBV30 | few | TGTGCCTGGAGTGGGTGGGACAGCTCCTACGAGCAGTACTTC | CAWSGWDSSYEQYF
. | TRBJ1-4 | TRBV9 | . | TGTGCCAGCAGCATCGGGTCAACTAATGAAAAACTGTTTTTT | CASSIGSTNEKLFF
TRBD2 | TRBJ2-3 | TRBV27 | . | TGTGCCAGCAGTCACGGACTAGCGGGGTTTCTAGATACGCAGTATTTT | CASSHGLAGFLDTQYF
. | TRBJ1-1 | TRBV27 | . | TGTGCCAGCAGTCCCTCGGGCACGAACACTGAAGCTTTCTTT | CASSPSGTNTEAFF
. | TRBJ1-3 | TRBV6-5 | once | TGTGCCACCCGTCTGGGAAACACCATATATTTT | CATRLGNTIYF
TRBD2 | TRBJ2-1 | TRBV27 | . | TGTGCCAGCAGGGACGGGACTAGCGGATACAATGAGCAGTTCTTC | CASRDGTSGYNEQFF
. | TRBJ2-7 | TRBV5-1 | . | TGCGCCAGCAGCTTGTTTTCCGGAGCCTACGAGCAGTACTTC | CASSLFSGAYEQYF